The present TCR beta chain was sequenced within a study of blood T cells in healthy people across ages. Then a second PCR, running about 6 to 11 cycles, was carried out with a sample-barcoded 5' primer and a J-beta primer mix. Any given sample supplied a minimum of 3 million CDR3-containing paired-end reads. TCRdb analysed the 5' RACE reads with MiXCR anew, one entry per CDR3 protein. The data hold roughly 1 million distinct CDR3 sequences, with around 27% observed a single time. Isolation recovered at least 6 million PBMCs from every sample. For this clonotype: Its antigen remains unknown.

Points from the study as a whole: Measured against age, TCR beta diversity per million T cells decreased in a roughly linear manner.

These data are also associated with another study on T cells of mothers and their children. From that paper: Sample barcodes and 2-4 random nucleotides were added by the M1S primer of the second PCR.

The source is a girl aged 2-15 years in good health. Material: blood.

The CDR3 loop reads CASRATGVHEQYF. The CDR3 region has the DNA TGTGCCAGCAGGGCCACAGGGGTCCACGAGCAGTACTTC. The chain combines TRBV27 with TRBJ2-7; 7 bases are a match to TRBD1. Trimming removed 6 bases from V and 5 bases from J; junction bases left unmatched: 7. The CDR3 has 13 residues. CDR1 and CDR2 from the germline V gene are MNHEY and SMNVEV (reference sequence).